These 27 T cell receptor beta chains originate from one sample sequenced in a study of shared clonotypes between healthy human individuals. Clones were sequenced by immunoSEQ multiplex PCR, and TCRdb holds only the in-frame ones, with some missing. The top ten hold about 1.5% of the sample, which has some 1 million clones, about 80% seen once. The specimen was memory CD4+ T cells sorted from blood. Subset defined: CD45RA-negative fraction. These TCRs come from a young man in good health.

This clone was observed once. The rearrangement links TRBV7-8 to TRBJ2-5; 7 nucleotides line up with TRBD1. This CDR3 has 13 amino acids. The germline V gene has CDR1 SGHVS and CDR2 FQNEAQ. The V and J ends lost 4 bases and 5 bases, in that order; junction bases with no gene match: 4. CDR3 residues: CASSSGQMETQYF. The DNA of the CDR3 is TGTGCCAGCAGCTCGGGACAGATGGAGACCCAGTACTTC. The full variable domain, rest sourced from reference TRBV7-8 and TRBJ2-5, is GAGVSQSPRYKVAKRGQDVALRCDPISGHVSLFWYQQALGQGPEFLTYFQNEAQLDKSGLPSDRFFAERPEGSVSTLKIQRTQQEDSAVYLCASSSGQMETQYFGPGTRLLVL.

Regarding this clone: The same CDR3 is also encoded by other DNA sequences in this sample. The V and J genes are TRBV20-1 and TRBJ2-3; no definite D call. The CDR3 covers 10 residues. Trimming stripped 2 bases from V and 6 bases from J, with 3 bases between. Germline CDR1 is DFQATT and CDR2 is SNEGSKA (reference sequence). The CDR3 loop is CSARRDTQYF. The CDR3 nucleotides are TGCAGTGCTAGAAGGGATACGCAGTATTTT.

CDR3 DNA: TGTGCCAGCAGCTTAACTAGCGCCGGAGCCCAGTACTTC. This codes for CASSLTSAGAQYF. V is TRBV7-3 and J is TRBJ2-5; the D gene is possibly TRBD2 (5 bases). Germline V gene data show CDR1 as SGHTA and CDR2 as FQGTGA. The CDR3 spans 13 residues. Trimming pared 0 bases from V and 9 bases from J, leaving 11 bases between.

The chain employs TRBV7-9 and TRBJ2-1; 7 positions agree with TRBD1. With V trimmed by 2 bases and J by 9 bases, 7 bases remained unmatched. Germline loops: CDR1 SEHNR, CDR2 FQNEAQ (reference sequence). CDR3 length: 14 residues. CDR3 amino acids: CASSLREGAGEQFF. As DNA, the CDR3 is TGTGCCAGCAGCTTAAGAGAGGGGGCGGGTGAGCAGTTCTTC.

The CDR3 DNA follows: TGTGCCTGGGGGGATATGAAGACCCAGTACTTC. Amino acids: CAWGDMKTQYF. This chain uses TRBV30 with TRBJ2-5, with no clear D. V gave up 5 bases and J gave up 6 bases, with 10 bases separating them. Germline V gene sequence: CDR1 GTSNPN, CDR2 SVGIG (reference sequence). The CDR3 length is 11 residues.

The V gene is TRBV19, the J gene TRBJ2-7, with unresolved D. V lost 6 bases and J lost 1, with 16 bases in between. This CDR3 has 15 residues. Germline V gene lookup returns CDR1 LNHDA and CDR2 SQIVND (reference sequence). The chain's CDR3 is CASSRSAGGSYEQYF. The CDR3 DNA follows: TGTGCCAGTAGCCGCTCGGCAGGCGGATCCTACGAGCAGTACTTC.

Regarding this clone: Additional DNA sequences in this sample encode the identical CDR3. This chain joins TRBV5-1 and TRBJ2-3; D is undetermined. This CDR3 is 15 amino acids long. Trimming took 0 bases from V and 0 from J, leaving 8 bases between them. Germline V gene lookup returns CDR1 SGHRS and CDR2 YFSETQ. The CDR3 region has the DNA TGCGCCAGCAGCTTGGCGGGCCTGAGCACAGATACGCAGTATTTT. The encoded protein is CASSLAGLSTDTQYF.

V usage is TRBV2 and J usage is TRBJ1-5; no definite D call. Germline loops: CDR1 SNHLY, CDR2 FYNNEI. Deletions cut 6 bases from V and 4 bases from J, with 13 bases between. This CDR3 has 14 residues. The CDR3 DNA sequence: TGTGCCAGCAGGGTGAACGTTCCAAATCAGCCCCAGCATTTT. It is translated as CASRVNVPNQPQHF.

CDR3 protein: CASSSPGGRRETQYF. In DNA, the CDR3 is TGTGCCAGCAGCTCCCCCGGCGGGAGGAGAGAGACCCAGTACTTC. The chain carries TRBV7-9 and TRBJ2-5, with 8 bases aligning to TRBD2. V lost 4 bases and J lost 4; bases outside the gene matches: 8. The germline V gene has CDR1 SEHNR and CDR2 FQNEAQ (reference sequence). The CDR3 spans 15 residues. The full variable domain, completed using reference TRBV7-9 and TRBJ2-5, is DTGVSQNPRHKITKRGQNVTFRCDPISEHNRLYWYRQTLGQGPEFLTYFQNEAQLEKSRLLSDRFSAERPKGSFSTLEIQRTEQGDSAMYLCASSSPGGRRETQYFGPGTRLLVL.

This clone is a singleton in its sample. The chain employs TRBV7-2 and TRBJ2-4; the match to TRBD1 covers 7 bases. The CDR3 length is 14 residues. With V trimmed by 4 bases and J by 6 bases, 6 bases remained unmatched. Looked up from germline, CDR1 is SGHTA and CDR2 is FQGNSA. Written as DNA, the CDR3 is TGTGCCAGCAGCTCACAGGGGAAAGGAAACATTCAGTACTTC. Protein product: CASSSQGKGNIQYF.

The chain joins TRBV5-4 to TRBJ2-2; D tentatively fits TRBD1 or TRBD2 (5 bases each). CDR3 size: 15 residues. Per germline, CDR1 SGHNT and CDR2 YYREEE (reference sequence). Trimming pared 0 bases from V and 4 bases from J, leaving 10 bases between. Here the CDR3 reads CASSLGGAGTGELFF. DNA for the CDR3: TGTGCCAGCAGCTTGGGGGGCGCGGGCACCGGGGAGCTGTTTTTT.

This clone was detected once. The chain links TRBV5-1 to TRBJ2-5; maybe TRBD1 (6 bases). CDR3 length: 13 residues. The V end lost 4 bases, the J end lost 3 bases, and 10 bases lay between the germline ends. CDR1 and CDR2 (germline): SGHRS, YFSETQ. CDR3 DNA sequence: TGCGCCAGCAGCAGGGGGTCGGAAGAGACCCAGTACTTC. This encodes CASSRGSEETQYF.

The rearrangement links TRBV6-5 to TRBJ1-2; 7 bases line up with TRBD1. The V segment lost 6 bases and the J segment 4 bases; nucleotides outside the gene matches: 5. The CDR3 covers 13 residues. Looked up from germline, CDR1 is MNHEY and CDR2 is SVGAGI. CDR3 nucleotide sequence: TGTGCCAGCAGAGGGGGGGACAGCTATGGCTACACCTTC. This encodes CASRGGDSYGYTF.

This clone has a single count. This rearrangement joins TRBV29-1 to TRBJ2-7, with D possibly matching TRBD1 (5 bases). V was pared by 7 bases and J by 5 bases, with 18 bases between. The CDR3 totals 13 residues. CDR1 is SQVTM and CDR2 is ANQGSEA in the germline V gene. The CDR3 reads CSAAPGYLHEQYF. CDR3 nucleotides: TGCAGCGCCGCTCCAGGGTATCTCCACGAGCAGTACTTC.

The rearrangement joins TRBV9 to TRBJ2-5; TRBD1 or TRBD2 may be the D gene (6 bases each). The CDR3 runs to 14 residues. Germline-derived CDR1 and CDR2 are SGDLS and YYNGEE. V was trimmed by 3 bases and J by 1 base, leaving 10 bases between them. CDR3 sequence (DNA): TGTGCCAGCAGCGCCCGGGGGCTCCAAGAGACCCAGTACTTC. Translation: CASSARGLQETQYF.

The V call is TRBV6-5, the J call TRBJ1-5, with 9 bases fitting TRBD1. CDR1 and CDR2 (germline): MNHEY, SVGAGI. The CDR3 has 14 amino acids. The V gene end was trimmed by 4 bases and the J gene end by 7 bases; junction bases not matched to a gene: 5. CDR3 sequence reads: CASSSDRGSQPQHF. The DNA for the CDR3 is TGTGCCAGCAGTTCGGACAGGGGAAGCCAGCCCCAGCATTTT.

The chain is built from TRBV7-2 and TRBJ2-5; D is perhaps TRBD2 (7 bases). Trimming cost V 5 bases and J 5 bases, with 18 bases left between them. The CDR3 length is 15 residues. The germline V gene encodes CDR1 SGHTA and CDR2 FQGNSA. Here the CDR3 reads CASSGQGNGGETQYF. The DNA for the CDR3 is TGTGCCAGCAGCGGGCAGGGGAACGGGGGGGAGACCCAGTACTTC.

This clone was seen a few times. The chain employs TRBV7-9 and TRBJ1-1; D uncertain. This CDR3 is built from 14 residues. Germline V gene data show CDR1 as SEHNR and CDR2 as FQNEAQ (reference sequence). The V end lost 0 bases, the J end lost 0 bases, and 5 bases lay between the germline ends. CDR3: CASSLAGLNTEAFF. CDR3 bases: TGTGCCAGCAGCTTAGCAGGCTTGAACACTGAAGCTTTCTTT.

As for this clone: A much larger clonotype is one base distant, so this may be a read error. The chain combines TRBV9 with TRBJ1-6, with D unresolved. The CDR3 runs 13 residues. The V gene lost 4 bases and the J gene lost 0 bases, with 2 bases spanning the gap. The germline V gene encodes CDR1 SGDLS and CDR2 YYNGEE. This chain's CDR3 is CASSPSYNSPLHF. The CDR3, as DNA: TGTGCCAGCAGCCCCTCCTATAATTCACCCCTCCACTTT.

The V and J genes are TRBV30 and TRBJ2-7, with 8 bases fitting TRBD2. Trimming cost V 4 bases and J 9 bases; bases outside gene matches: 11. Germline values: CDR1 GTSNPN, CDR2 SVGIG (reference sequence). CDR3 length: 13 residues. CDR3 amino acids: CAWTLSGRRVQYF. CDR3 coding DNA: TGTGCCTGGACTTTAAGCGGGAGAAGGGTGCAGTACTTC.

The chain uses TRBV18 and TRBJ2-3; 8 positions agree with TRBD2. V was pared by 0 bases and J by 6 bases, with 5 bases of the junction left unmatched. In germline, CDR1 is KGHSH, CDR2 LQKENI. The CDR3 consists of 15 residues. CDR3 in amino acids: CASSPPSGGSDTQYF. The CDR3 region has the DNA TGTGCCAGCTCACCACCGTCGGGAGGGTCGGATACGCAGTATTTT.

This chain links TRBV6-1 with TRBJ1-2; D ambiguous. The CDR3 runs 11 residues. Germline loops: CDR1 MNHNS, CDR2 SASEGT. Deletions cut 5 bases from V and 5 bases from J, with 6 bases between. The CDR3 region has the DNA TGTGCCAGCAGTCTGATGTATGGCTACACCTTC. Translated: CASSLMYGYTF.

Only a few counts were recorded for this clone. Other DNA sequences in the same sample also yield this CDR3. V gene TRBV30 combines with J gene TRBJ2-3, with D hard to call. This CDR3 has 14 residues. Trimming took off 2 bases at V and 3 bases at J, with 12 bases between the two ends. Germline V CDR1 and CDR2: GTSNPN, SVGIG (reference sequence). The CDR3 sequence is CAWSKGSRTDTQYF. The DNA of the CDR3 is TGTGCCTGGAGTAAGGGTTCGAGGACAGATACGCAGTATTTT.

The CDR3 DNA is TGTGCCAGCAGTAAACTAGCGGGGGGTTTAGGTGAGCAGTTCTTC. This translates into CASSKLAGGLGEQFF. The V and J genes are TRBV6-1 and TRBJ2-1; 12 positions match TRBD2. V was pared by 5 bases and J by 9 bases, with 8 bases of the junction left unmatched. The germline V gene encodes CDR1 MNHNS and CDR2 SASEGT. The CDR3 runs 15 residues.

The chain combines TRBV7-8 with TRBJ1-2; 7 bases map to TRBD1. Germline V gives CDR1 SGHVS, CDR2 FQNEAQ. The CDR3 extends over 13 amino acids. The trim removed 7 bases at V and 8 bases at J, leaving 10 bases unmatched. CDR3 in amino acids: CASMVDRVGGYTF. The CDR3 nucleotides read TGTGCCAGCATGGTTGACAGGGTCGGCGGCTACACCTTC.

This clone occurred once. V usage is TRBV7-8 and J usage is TRBJ1-6; D remains ambiguous. Trimming pared 0 bases from V and 6 bases from J, leaving 9 bases between. Germline lookup yields CDR1 SGHVS and CDR2 FQNEAQ. The CDR3 extends over 15 amino acids. The CDR3 DNA reads TGTGCCAGCAGCTTAGCATCGGGAGGTAATTCACCCCTCCACTTT. Translating gives CASSLASGGNSPLHF.

V and J are TRBV6-4 and TRBJ2-1; D may correspond to TRBD1 or TRBD2 (6 bases each). The V gene lost 1 base and the J gene lost 4 bases, with 17 bases spanning the gap. The CDR3 has 17 amino acids. Germline assignment: CDR1 MRHNA and CDR2 SNTAGT. In DNA form, the CDR3 reads TGTGCCAGCAGTGACTGGAGGGGACAAGTCTTATACAATGAGCAGTTCTTC. Translating gives CASSDWRGQVLYNEQFF.